The text below deals with one TCR beta chain. V lost 1 base and J lost 1, with 7 bases in between. The CDR3 totals 14 residues. The germline gives CDR1 MDHEN, CDR2 SYDVKM. In the original processing: Scientists estimated how many nucleated cells there were by amplifying reference gene primers. Assay used: immunoSEQ multiplex PCR; TCRdb lists only in-frame clones, some missing. The V and J calls and clone size come from that table; D and trimming were worked out from the DNA. The sample shows roughly 200,000 clones, roughly 90% of them seen only once. The data originate from a study of blood T cell repertoires in COVID-19. Study information: There were acute and convalescent COVID-19 samples, and they came from the United States, Italy and Spain.

This chain connects TRBV28 to TRBJ2-5; a weak D match, TRBD1 (5 bases). The sequence was collected from a man aged 45-60 years with COVID-19, enrolled during active disease. The material sequenced was peripheral blood. The CDR3 sequence: CASSLSTAQETQYF. CDR3 coding DNA: TGTGCCAGCAGTTTATCGACAGCCCAAGAGACCCAGTACTTC.